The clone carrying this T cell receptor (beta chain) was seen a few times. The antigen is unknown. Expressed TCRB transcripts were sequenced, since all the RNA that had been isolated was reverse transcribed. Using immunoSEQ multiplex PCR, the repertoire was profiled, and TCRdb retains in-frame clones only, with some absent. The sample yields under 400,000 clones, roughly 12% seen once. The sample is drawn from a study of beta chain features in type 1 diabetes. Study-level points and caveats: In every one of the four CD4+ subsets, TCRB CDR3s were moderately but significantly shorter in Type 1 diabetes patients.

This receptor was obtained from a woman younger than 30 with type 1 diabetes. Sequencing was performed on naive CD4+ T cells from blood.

CDR3 loop: CASTEPDTFF. In DNA form, the CDR3 reads TGTGCCAGCACTGAGCCTGACACGTTCTTC. The chain links TRBV2 to TRBJ2-1; D remains ambiguous. This CDR3 comprises 10 residues. Trimming pared 7 bases from V and 15 bases from J, leaving 13 bases between. Germline CDR1 reads SNHLY; CDR2 reads FYNNEI.